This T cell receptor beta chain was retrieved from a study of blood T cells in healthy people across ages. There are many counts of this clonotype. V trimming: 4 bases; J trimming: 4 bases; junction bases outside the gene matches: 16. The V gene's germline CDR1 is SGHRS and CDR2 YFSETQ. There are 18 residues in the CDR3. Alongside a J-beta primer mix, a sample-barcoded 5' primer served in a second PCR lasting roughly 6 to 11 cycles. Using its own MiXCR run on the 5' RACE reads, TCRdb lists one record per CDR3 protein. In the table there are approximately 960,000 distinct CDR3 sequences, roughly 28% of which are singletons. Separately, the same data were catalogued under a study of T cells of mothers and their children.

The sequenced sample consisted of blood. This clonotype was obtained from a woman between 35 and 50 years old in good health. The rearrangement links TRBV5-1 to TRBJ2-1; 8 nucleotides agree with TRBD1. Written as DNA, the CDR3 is TGCGCCAGCAGCCGATCCGTGGGATCCGGGACAGGTTACAATGAGCAGTTCTTC. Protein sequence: CASSRSVGSGTGYNEQFF.